Below, 14 T cell receptor beta chains from the same sample are listed, as sequenced in a study of regulatory T cells in long-lasting Graves disease. This sample's time point: newly diagnosed GD, antithyroid drugs for less than 3 months. After RNA was extracted from PBMCs, the TCR library was made from it. Construction of the TCR beta libraries employed iRepertoire HTBI primers in conjunction with Arm-PCR of CDR3 regions. TCRdb used MiXCR to reprocess the multiplex PCR reads, holding one entry per CDR3 protein. The sample consists of roughly 530,000 distinct CDR3 sequences, roughly 16% of them appearing once. These data were also reused for a study on T cells in Graves' hyperthyroidism and ophthalmopathy.

The sequencing here drew on peripheral blood mononuclear cells (PBMCs), taken at new diagnosis, from a patient treated with antithyroid drugs. Source of these receptors: a woman aged 40-60 years with Graves disease.

This clonotype has a handful of counts. The rearrangement uses TRBV7-9 and TRBJ1-3, with D possibly matching TRBD1 (5 bases). Germline V lookup: CDR1 SEHNR, CDR2 FQNEAQ (reference sequence). The CDR3 extends over 15 amino acids. V was pared by 3 bases and J by 4 bases, with 13 bases between. CDR3 DNA sequence: TGTGCCAGCAGCTTGACGGGGCCTAAGGGAAACACCATATATTTT. This translates into CASSLTGPKGNTIYF.

The rearrangement uses TRBV7-6 and TRBJ2-3, with D perhaps TRBD1 or TRBD2 (6 bases each). Trimming removed 1 base at V and 4 bases at J, with 12 bases between. The CDR3 consists of 15 residues. Germline loops: CDR1 SGHVS, CDR2 FNYEAQ. CDR3 sequence reads: CASSLVSRGADTQYF. The CDR3 DNA is TGTGCCAGCAGCTTAGTATCGAGGGGGGCAGATACGCAGTATTTT.

This clonotype was seen ten or more times. CDR3 loop: CASSFQAQDSPLHF. The CDR3 region has the DNA TGCGCCAGCAGCTTTCAGGCCCAGGATTCACCCCTCCACTTT. The genes are TRBV5-1 and TRBJ1-6, with D unresolved. The V gene lost 2 bases and the J gene lost 8 bases, with 11 bases spanning the gap. CDR1 and CDR2 (germline): SGHRS, YFSETQ. This CDR3 has 14 amino acids.

This clonotype was seen a handful of times. This could be a read error, since a much larger clone is one nucleotide away. The rearrangement joins TRBV3-1 to TRBJ1-5; tentatively, D is TRBD1 (5 bases). Germline CDR1 is LGHDT and CDR2 is YNNKEL (reference sequence). This CDR3 has 13 amino acids. Here the CDR3 reads CASSRTDSQLQHF. CDR3 sequence (DNA): TGTGCCAGCAGCCGTACTGACAGTCAGCTCCAGCATTTT.

Many counts were recorded for this clonotype. CDR3 protein: CASSHLSRGGWQTYNEQFF. The CDR3 bases are TGTGCCAGCAGCCATCTCTCGAGGGGGGGGTGGCAGACCTACAATGAGCAGTTCTTC. The chain is built from TRBV3-1 and TRBJ2-1; perhaps TRBD2 as D (7 bases). The CDR3 runs to 19 residues. Trimming shortened V by 3 bases and J by 2 bases, and 23 bases separated the two germline ends. Germline lookup yields CDR1 LGHDT and CDR2 YNNKEL (reference sequence).

This chain links TRBV6-5 with TRBJ2-1, with 10 positions matching TRBD2. This CDR3 has 16 amino acids. After removal of 2 bases from V and 2 bases from J, the junction contained 3 bases not matched to a gene. Per the germline V gene, CDR1 is MNHEY and CDR2 is SVGAGI. This CDR3 is CASSYDSGGAYNEQFF. For the CDR3, the DNA is TGTGCCAGCAGTTACGACAGCGGGGGGGCCTACAATGAGCAGTTCTTC.

This clonotype occurred a few times. The CDR3 spells CASSAGTGLDTQYF. The CDR3 DNA follows: TGTGCCAGCAGCGCCGGGACAGGACTAGATACGCAGTATTTT. V usage is TRBV7-9 and J usage is TRBJ2-3, with 8 bases matching TRBD1. The V segment lost 5 bases and the J segment 5 bases; nucleotides outside the gene matches: 6. Per germline, CDR1 SEHNR and CDR2 FQNEAQ (reference sequence). This CDR3 spans 14 amino acids. Full variable domain (outside the CDR3, taken from reference TRBV7-9 and TRBJ2-3): DTGVSQNPRHKITKRGQNVTFRCDPISEHNRLYWYRQTLGQGPEFLTYFQNEAQLEKSRLLSDRFSAERPKGSFSTLEIQRTEQGDSAMYLCASSAGTGLDTQYFGPGTRLTVL.

The rearrangement joins TRBV12-3 or TRBV12-4 to TRBJ1-2, with a possible D match to TRBD1 (6 bases). Trimming removed 3 bases from V and 8 bases from J, with 16 bases in between. The CDR3 is 14 residues long. The CDR3 sequence is CASSFSGTRAGYTF. In nucleotides, the CDR3 is TGTGCCAGCAGTTTTTCGGGGACACGAGCGGGCTACACCTTC.

This chain links TRBV7-2 with TRBJ2-2; no reliable D call. The V gene lost 5 bases and the J gene lost 6 bases, with 13 bases spanning the gap. This CDR3 region has 14 residues. The germline V gene encodes CDR1 SGHTA and CDR2 FQGNSA. CDR3 protein: CASSPLPSSGELFF. DNA for the CDR3: TGTGCCAGCAGCCCGCTGCCCAGTTCCGGGGAGCTGTTTTTT. Drawing the rest from reference TRBV7-2 and TRBJ2-2, the complete variable domain is GAGVSQSPSNKVTEKGKDVELRCDPISGHTALYWYRQSLGQGLEFLIYFQGNSAPDKSGLPSDRFSAERTGGSVSTLTIQRTQQEDSAVYLCASSPLPSSGELFFGEGSRLTVL.

This clonotype was counted only a few times. The rearrangement links TRBV19 to TRBJ1-2; 7 bases fit TRBD1. With 5 bases clipped from V and 7 bases from J, the junction kept 7 bases outside the gene matches. CDR1 is LNHDA, CDR2 SQIVND, per germline (reference sequence). The CDR3 has 13 amino acids. CDR3 protein: CASSYTTGTGYTF. CDR3 nucleotide sequence: TGTGCCAGTAGTTATACGACAGGGACTGGCTACACCTTC.

This clonotype has ten or more counts. V is TRBV3-1 and J is TRBJ1-1; tentatively, D is TRBD1 (6 bases). The germline V and J ends were trimmed by 0 bases and 4 bases, with 12 bases remaining between them. In germline, CDR1 is LGHDT, CDR2 YNNKEL (reference sequence). The CDR3 extends over 15 amino acids. This CDR3 reads CASSQERGGGTEAFF. As DNA, the CDR3 is TGTGCCAGCAGCCAAGAGAGGGGGGGGGGCACTGAAGCTTTCTTT.

Many counts were recorded for this clonotype. This chain links TRBV18 with TRBJ2-5; 8 bases match TRBD1. CDR3 length: 15 amino acids. Germline trimming cut 6 bases from V and 2 bases from J; bases unmatched to any gene: 8. Germline CDR1 KGHSH, CDR2 LQKENI. This chain's CDR3 is CASSRQGSTQETQYF. Here the CDR3 DNA reads TGTGCCAGCTCGAGACAGGGGTCTACACAAGAGACCCAGTACTTC.

This clonotype was counted only a few times. It may be a read error: a sequence one base away is much more abundant. V gene TRBV11-2 combines with J gene TRBJ1-2, with D possibly TRBD1 on 5 matching bases. The length of the CDR3 is 14 residues. CDR1 is SGHAT and CDR2 is FQNNGV in the germline V gene. The CDR3 nucleotides read TGTGCCGGCAGATCCACCGACAGACGTAATGGCTACACCTTC. Encoded protein: CAGRSTDRRNGYTF.

There are many counts of this clonotype. This sequence joins TRBV9 and TRBJ1-1; D is unclear. Germline CDR1 SGDLS, CDR2 YYNGEE. V lost 1 base and J lost 0, with 7 bases in between. The CDR3 has 14 amino acids. CDR3 DNA sequence: TGTGCCAGCAGCGTAACGAACGTGAACACTGAAGCTTTCTTT. It translates to CASSVTNVNTEAFF. Looking up the rest from reference TRBV9 and TRBJ1-1 gives the full variable domain: DSGVTQTPKHLITATGQRVTLRCSPRSGDLSVYWYQQSLDQGLQFLIQYYNGEERAKGNILERFSAQQFPDLHSELNLSSLELGDSALYFCASSVTNVNTEAFFGQGTRLTVV.